This entry lists 31 T cell receptor beta chains sequenced from one sample in a study of blood T cell repertoires in COVID-19. Assay: immunoSEQ multiplex PCR; the TCRdb copy retains only in-frame clones and omits some. The repertoire holds 48,000 or so clones, with over 65% as singletons. What was sequenced was peripheral blood. The receptors derive from a woman aged 60-70 years with acute or convalescent COVID-19.

The V and J genes are TRBV3-1 (or the pseudogene TRBV3-2) and TRBJ1-5; D perhaps matches TRBD1 (5 bases). Germline V gene data show CDR1 as LGHDT and CDR2 as YNNKEL (reference sequence). Trimming removed 0 bases at V and 15 bases at J, with 24 bases between. CDR3 length: 16 residues. CDR3 loop: CASSQDLQGLPSPTHF. The CDR3 DNA sequence: TGTGCCAGCAGCCAAGATCTTCAGGGTCTCCCATCGCCCACGCATTTT.

The CDR3 here is CASSPTVPTNTEAFF. CDR3 nucleotides: TGCGCCAGCAGCCCGACAGTACCTACGAACACTGAAGCTTTCTTT. The chain couples TRBV5-1 to TRBJ1-1, with TRBD1 as a possible D gene (5 bases). CDR3 size: 15 residues. The V gene lost 4 bases and the J gene lost 1 base, with 14 bases spanning the gap. Germline values: CDR1 SGHRS, CDR2 YFSETQ.

The chain links TRBV18 to TRBJ2-7, with a possible D match to TRBD1 (6 bases). Germline lookup yields CDR1 KGHSH and CDR2 LQKENI. V dropped 5 bases and J dropped 7 bases, with 12 bases sitting between them. The CDR3 covers 12 residues. The CDR3 sequence: CASSSQQGEQYF. The CDR3 DNA reads TGTGCCAGCTCATCACAACAGGGAGAGCAGTACTTC.

The chain joins TRBV9 to TRBJ1-6; D is possibly TRBD1 (6 bases). Germline V gives CDR1 SGDLS, CDR2 YYNGEE. This CDR3 has 14 residues. Trimming took off 4 bases at V and 5 bases at J, with 10 bases between the two ends. The chain's CDR3 is CASSLRTDNSPLHF. The CDR3 DNA follows: TGTGCCAGCAGCTTAAGGACAGATAATTCACCCCTCCACTTT.

The genes are TRBV5-1 and TRBJ1-1; 9 bases line up with TRBD1. V gave up 4 bases and J gave up 5 bases; unmatched junction bases: 9. The CDR3 runs to 15 residues. Germline loops: CDR1 SGHRS, CDR2 YFSETQ. CDR3 loop: CASSEPGQGVTEAFF. CDR3 DNA: TGCGCCAGCAGCGAACCGGGACAGGGTGTTACTGAAGCTTTCTTT.

This clone was seen a single time. The chain joins TRBV11-3 to TRBJ2-3; the match to TRBD2 covers 8 bases. Germline loops: CDR1 SGHNT, CDR2 YENEEA. V shed 5 bases and J 4 bases; nucleotides not matched to a gene: 8. The CDR3 is 15 amino acids. CDR3 in amino acids: CASSRGGNIADTQYF. As DNA, the CDR3 is TGTGCCAGCAGCCGCGGGGGGAACATCGCAGATACGCAGTATTTT.

The chain uses TRBV6-1 and TRBJ2-7; no clear D gene. In germline, CDR1 is MNHNS, CDR2 SASEGT. Trimming removed 3 bases from V and 7 bases from J, with 7 bases in between. This CDR3 spans 11 amino acids. The CDR3 loop is CASSDLREQYF. The CDR3 region has the DNA TGTGCCAGCAGTGATCTGAGAGAGCAGTACTTC.

Only a few counts were recorded for this clone. The V and J genes are TRBV5-4 and TRBJ2-3; 11 bases fit TRBD2. The length of the CDR3 is 15 residues. The germline CDR1 and CDR2 sequences are SGHNT and YYREEE (reference sequence). J lost 0 bases, V lost 4 bases, and 1 base had no gene match. The CDR3 sequence is CASSRLAGSTDTQYF. CDR3 DNA sequence: TGTGCCAGCAGCCGACTAGCGGGGAGCACAGATACGCAGTATTTT. The full variable domain, completed using reference TRBV5-4 and TRBJ2-3, is ETGVTQSPTHLIKTRGQQVTLRCSSQSGHNTVSWYQQALGQGPQFIFQYYREEENGRGNFPPRFSGLQFPNYSSELNVNALELDDSALYLCASSRLAGSTDTQYFGPGTRLTVL.

This clone appeared a few times. The chain has TRBV6-6 and TRBJ2-1, with 7 bases that match TRBD2. The CDR3 contains 14 residues. Trimming took 6 bases from V and 5 from J; bases not matched to a gene: 7. CDR1 and CDR2 (germline): MNHNY, SVGAGI (reference sequence). The CDR3, as DNA: TGTGCCAGCAGAGACGTGGGACTAAACAATGAGCAGTTCTTC. Translated: CASRDVGLNNEQFF.

The chain uses TRBV7-9 and TRBJ1-6; 7 nucleotides match TRBD1. V was clipped by 6 bases and J by 9 bases; unmatched bases: 11. Germline CDR1 reads SEHNR; CDR2 reads FQNEAQ (reference sequence). This CDR3 region has 15 residues. The CDR3 region has the DNA TGTGCCAGCAGACCAACAGGACAGGCGGTTTCACCCCTCCACTTT. Its translation is CASRPTGQAVSPLHF.

CDR3 DNA: TGTGCCAGCAGCACGAGCGGGAGGGCCAGTGAGCAGTTCTTC. This codes for CASSTSGRASEQFF. J is TRBJ2-1 and V is TRBV7-2; 10 bases are shared with TRBD2. Germline V gene sequence: CDR1 SGHTA, CDR2 FQGNSA. The J segment lost 9 bases and the V segment lost 5 bases, leaving 7 bases of the junction unmatched. This CDR3 has 14 amino acids. Full variable domain (missing parts from reference TRBV7-2 and TRBJ2-1): GAGVSQSPSNKVTEKGKDVELRCDPISGHTALYWYRQSLGQGLEFLIYFQGNSAPDKSGLPSDRFSAERTGGSVSTLTIQRTQQEDSAVYLCASSTSGRASEQFFGPGTRLTVL.

The V gene is TRBV19, the J gene TRBJ1-4; no reliable D call. Per the germline V gene, CDR1 is LNHDA and CDR2 is SQIVND (reference sequence). V lost 3 bases and J lost 7, with 15 bases in between. The CDR3 totals 15 residues. CDR3 coding DNA: TGTGCCAGTAGTATTTCTGGAGCCGTGAGTGAAAAACTGTTTTTT. It encodes CASSISGAVSEKLFF.

The V gene is TRBV25-1, the J gene TRBJ1-2; D gene uncertain. The V gene's germline CDR1 is MGHDK and CDR2 SYGVNS. Trimming cost V 2 bases and J 4 bases, with 2 bases left between them. The CDR3 spans 11 residues. The CDR3 loop is CASSELYGYTF. Written as DNA, the CDR3 is TGTGCCAGCAGTGAACTCTATGGCTACACCTTC.

V and J are TRBV4-2 and TRBJ1-2, with D maybe TRBD1 (6 bases). The CDR3 is 13 amino acids. CDR1 is LGHNA and CDR2 is YNFKEQ in the germline V gene. The V and J ends lost 0 bases and 8 bases respectively, with 10 bases between them. The CDR3 here is CASSQDGGRGYTF. The CDR3 DNA is TGTGCCAGCAGCCAAGATGGGGGCCGCGGCTACACCTTC.

This clone has just a few counts. The V and J genes are TRBV7-9 and TRBJ1-4; D is perhaps TRBD1 (5 bases). Germline lookup yields CDR1 SEHNR and CDR2 FQNEAQ (reference sequence). Trimming took off 8 bases at V and 7 bases at J, with 20 bases between the two ends. This CDR3 contains 15 residues. CDR3: CASGPGTSGSEKLFF. The DNA of the CDR3 is TGTGCCAGCGGACCAGGGACTTCTGGTAGTGAAAAACTGTTTTTT.

The V call is TRBV27, the J call TRBJ1-2; 8 bases match TRBD1. The length of the CDR3 is 13 residues. Unmatched junction bases numbered 4, after V lost 3 bases and J lost 7 bases. The germline V gene encodes CDR1 MNHEY and CDR2 SMNVEV (reference sequence). CDR3 sequence reads: CASSFQGASGYTF. The CDR3 DNA reads as TGTGCCAGCAGTTTTCAGGGGGCTTCTGGCTACACCTTC.

This clone was picked up one time. The V gene is TRBV18, the J gene TRBJ2-1; no definite D call. Germline V lookup: CDR1 KGHSH, CDR2 LQKENI. The CDR3 consists of 17 residues. Trimming shortened V by 0 bases and J by 2 bases, and 14 bases separated the two germline ends. The CDR3 here is CASSPPSRRRTYNEQFF. In DNA, the CDR3 is TGTGCCAGCTCACCACCATCAAGGAGACGGACCTACAATGAGCAGTTCTTC.

The chain combines TRBV11-3 with TRBJ1-1, with D unclear. The CDR3 consists of 15 residues. With 0 bases removed from V and 0 bases from J, the gap between germline ends came to 8 bases. CDR1 is SGHNT, CDR2 YENEEA, per germline. CDR3 region: CASSLDGRVNTEAFF. The CDR3 DNA is TGTGCCAGCAGCTTAGATGGGAGGGTGAACACTGAAGCTTTCTTT.

CDR3 in amino acids: CASSPSPLASPTGELFF. The CDR3 bases are TGTGCCAGCAGCCCCTCCCCCCTAGCTAGCCCCACCGGGGAGCTGTTTTTT. The rearrangement uses TRBV3-1 (or the pseudogene TRBV3-2) and TRBJ2-2, with D possibly TRBD2 on 5 matching bases. Germline V gene sequence: CDR1 LGHDT, CDR2 YNNKEL (reference sequence). V lost 4 bases, J lost 4 bases, and 19 bases lay in between. The CDR3 is 17 residues long.

CDR3 loop: CSVFEGLEQFF. CDR3 nucleotides: TGCAGCGTGTTCGAGGGTCTCGAGCAGTTCTTC. The chain joins TRBV29-1 to TRBJ2-1, with D possibly being TRBD2 (5 bases). V lost 6 bases and J lost 10, with 13 bases in between. Germline values: CDR1 SQVTM, CDR2 ANQGSEA. This CDR3 region has 11 residues.

A few counts support this clone. The chain couples TRBV27 to TRBJ2-1, with 10 nucleotides matching TRBD2. In germline, CDR1 is MNHEY, CDR2 SMNVEV (reference sequence). Trimming took 5 bases from V and 4 from J; bases not matched to a gene: 8. The CDR3 consists of 16 residues. The CDR3 loop reads CASSPLAGASYNEQFF. The CDR3 coding sequence is TGTGCCAGCAGTCCCCTAGCGGGGGCCAGTTACAATGAGCAGTTCTTC.

This clone was found once. V gene TRBV19 combines with J gene TRBJ1-5; no clear D. Trimming took off 1 base at V and 5 bases at J, with 9 bases between the two ends. Germline V lookup: CDR1 LNHDA, CDR2 SQIVND (reference sequence). The length of the CDR3 is 14 residues. CDR3 amino acids: CASSIAGLDQPQHF. The CDR3 DNA is TGTGCCAGTAGTATAGCCGGGTTGGATCAGCCCCAGCATTTT.

The chain is built from TRBV7-8 and TRBJ1-5; 10 nucleotides agree with TRBD1. The ends lost 5 bases at V and 6 bases at J; junction bases unmatched: 7. The CDR3 runs to 15 residues. The germline gives CDR1 SGHVS, CDR2 FQNEAQ. The CDR3 here is CASSVTGGAGQPQHF. Here the CDR3 DNA reads TGTGCCAGCAGCGTGACAGGGGGCGCGGGTCAGCCCCAGCATTTT.

CDR3 loop: CASRGGQGAWQPQHF. Here the CDR3 DNA reads TGTGCCAGTAGGGGGGGACAGGGGGCCTGGCAGCCCCAGCATTTT. The chain joins TRBV19 to TRBJ1-5, with TRBD1 matching 12 bases. The V and J ends lost 6 bases and 7 bases, in that order; junction bases with no gene match: 7. This CDR3 spans 15 amino acids. Looked up from germline, CDR1 is LNHDA and CDR2 is SQIVND (reference sequence).

V gene TRBV6-1 combines with J gene TRBJ2-4; D is unresolved. The CDR3 runs 11 residues. Germline V lookup: CDR1 MNHNS, CDR2 SASEGT. Deletions cut 3 bases from V and 10 bases from J, with 7 bases between. CDR3 sequence reads: CASSEGLIQYF. CDR3 nucleotide sequence: TGTGCCAGCAGTGAGGGCCTTATTCAGTACTTC.

This chain joins TRBV7-2 and TRBJ2-7, with a tentative D call TRBD2 (6 bases). The V and J ends lost 3 bases and 6 bases respectively, with 9 bases between them. This CDR3 spans 12 amino acids. Germline V gene lookup returns CDR1 SGHTA and CDR2 FQGNSA. CDR3 amino acids: CASSLGLGEQYF. CDR3 nucleotide sequence: TGTGCCAGCAGCTTGGGACTCGGCGAGCAGTACTTC.

V gene TRBV5-5 combines with J gene TRBJ2-7, with 8 bases lining up with TRBD1. The CDR3 sequence is 15 residues long. CDR1 and CDR2 from the germline V gene are SGHKS and YYEKEE (reference sequence). Trimming at V came to 4 bases and at J to 4 bases, leaving 10 bases not matched to a gene. The CDR3 region is CASSPSPGGFYEQYF. The CDR3 bases are TGTGCCAGCAGCCCAAGCCCAGGGGGCTTTTACGAGCAGTACTTC.

This clone came up a few times. The gene calls are TRBV29-1 and TRBJ2-1; the match to TRBD2 covers 16 bases. Germline loops: CDR1 SQVTM, CDR2 ANQGSEA. Losses at the gene ends were 4 bases for V and 9 bases for J; bases not matched to a gene: 9. The CDR3 has 16 residues. The CDR3 protein is CSVGGTSGRAPGEQFF. The CDR3 DNA sequence: TGCAGCGTTGGAGGGACTAGCGGGAGGGCCCCGGGTGAGCAGTTCTTC.

The V call is TRBV19, the J call TRBJ2-7; TRBD1 matches at 7 bases. From germline, CDR1 is LNHDA and CDR2 SQIVND (reference sequence). Trimming removed 5 bases from V and 4 bases from J; junction bases left unmatched: 5. The CDR3 runs to 13 residues. This CDR3 is CASSSSQGYEQYF. The DNA of the CDR3 is TGTGCCAGTAGTTCTTCACAGGGGTACGAGCAGTACTTC.

This rearrangement joins TRBV27 to TRBJ2-1; 7 nucleotides match TRBD2. Germline V lookup: CDR1 MNHEY, CDR2 SMNVEV (reference sequence). Losses at the gene ends were 6 bases for V and 1 base for J; bases not matched to a gene: 6. This CDR3 is 15 amino acids long. The CDR3 protein is CASRLGGSSYNEQFF. The CDR3 bases are TGTGCCAGCAGACTCGGGGGGTCTTCCTACAATGAGCAGTTCTTC.

This rearrangement joins TRBV7-6 to TRBJ1-1; no reliable D call. Trimming cost V 5 bases and J 5 bases, with 18 bases left between them. The CDR3 length is 15 residues. Germline V gene sequence: CDR1 SGHVS, CDR2 FNYEAQ. CDR3 amino acids: CASSPTTGSRTEAFF. The CDR3 coding sequence is TGTGCCAGCAGCCCCACCACGGGAAGTAGAACTGAAGCTTTCTTT.